This is a list of T cell receptor beta chains from one sample in a study of cytomegalovirus exposure and HLA in healthy donors. Here immunoSEQ multiplex PCR was the method, and the copy in TCRdb shows in-frame clones only, minus some. The sample contains fewer than 200,000 clones, roughly 87% of which appear only once. Sequenced: PBMCs. The receptors originated from a girl in the first two years of life in good health and CMV-seronegative. Both conserved end residues are part of each CDR3. The order of the fields is V gene, D gene, J gene, clone size, CDR3 protein, CDR3 DNA. A D gene is named only where the DNA matches it firmly. Size tells how often a clone was seen (once, few, many) or the class of an expanded clone, and some rows leave it out.

v_gene: TRBV6-6
d_gene: .
j_gene: TRBJ2-3
abundance: few
CDR3aa: CASSYQGGNTDTQYF
CDR3nt: TGTGCCAGCAGTTATCAGGGGGGAAACACAGATACGCAGTATTTT

v_gene: TRBV19
d_gene: .
j_gene: TRBJ1-2
abundance: .
CDR3aa: CASRTTELYYGYTF
CDR3nt: TGTGCCAGTAGAACAACAGAGCTTTACTATGGCTACACCTTC

v_gene: TRBV19
d_gene: .
j_gene: TRBJ2-3
abundance: .
CDR3aa: CASSRGDLSDTQYF
CDR3nt: TGTGCCAGTAGTAGGGGGGACTTGTCAGATACGCAGTATTTT

v_gene: TRBV4-2
d_gene: .
j_gene: TRBJ2-5
abundance: .
CDR3aa: CASSQGRRDSAQETQYF
CDR3nt: TGTGCCAGCAGCCAAGGGCGGCGGGATTCAGCCCAAGAGACCCAGTACTTC

v_gene: TRBV4-1
d_gene: TRBD2
j_gene: TRBJ2-5
abundance: .
CDR3aa: CASSPSGSGETQYF
CDR3nt: TGCGCCAGCAGCCCCAGCGGGAGTGGAGAGACCCAGTACTTC

v_gene: TRBV7-2
d_gene: TRBD2
j_gene: TRBJ2-7
abundance: .
CDR3aa: CASSLDNSGVYEQYF
CDR3nt: TGTGCCAGCAGCTTAGACAATAGCGGGGTATACGAGCAGTACTTC

v_gene: TRBV29-1
d_gene: TRBD2
j_gene: TRBJ2-3
abundance: .
CDR3aa: CSVKGLAGGFASTDTQYF
CDR3nt: TGCAGCGTTAAGGGACTAGCGGGAGGTTTCGCTAGCACAGATACGCAGTATTTT

v_gene: TRBV2
d_gene: TRBD2
j_gene: TRBJ2-7
abundance: .
CDR3aa: CASQISGVYEQYF
CDR3nt: TGTGCCAGCCAGATTAGCGGGGTTTACGAGCAGTACTTC

v_gene: TRBV10-3
d_gene: .
j_gene: TRBJ1-1
abundance: .
CDR3aa: CAISESRGGYTEAFF
CDR3nt: TGTGCCATCAGTGAGTCCCGGGGGGGCTACACTGAAGCTTTCTTT

v_gene: TRBV15
d_gene: TRBD1
j_gene: TRBJ1-5
abundance: .
CDR3aa: CATSRITLTGDQPQHF
CDR3nt: TGTGCCACCAGCAGAATAACCTTGACAGGGGACCAGCCCCAGCATTTT

v_gene: TRBV2
d_gene: TRBD1
j_gene: TRBJ2-5
abundance: .
CDR3aa: CASRRTGQETQYF
CDR3nt: TGTGCCAGCCGGAGGACAGGACAAGAGACCCAGTACTTC

v_gene: TRBV18
d_gene: .
j_gene: TRBJ1-5
abundance: .
CDR3aa: CASSTYSNQPQHF
CDR3nt: TGTGCCAGCTCAACTTATAGCAATCAGCCCCAGCATTTT

v_gene: TRBV6-5
d_gene: .
j_gene: TRBJ2-7
abundance: .
CDR3aa: CASRGRQEDEQYF
CDR3nt: TGTGCCAGCAGGGGGCGACAGGAGGACGAGCAGTACTTC

v_gene: TRBV5-1
d_gene: .
j_gene: TRBJ1-1
abundance: .
CDR3aa: CASSFRQPAVGTEAFF
CDR3nt: TGCGCCAGCAGCTTTAGACAGCCGGCTGTGGGCACTGAAGCTTTCTTT

v_gene: TRBV27
d_gene: .
j_gene: TRBJ2-5
abundance: .
CDR3aa: CASSRDQETQYF
CDR3nt: TGTGCCAGCAGTAGAGATCAAGAGACCCAGTACTTC

v_gene: TRBV2
d_gene: .
j_gene: TRBJ1-4
abundance: .
CDR3aa: CASSGGLSLSPEKLFF
CDR3nt: TGTGCCAGCAGTGGGGGACTGAGCTTGAGTCCTGAAAAACTGTTTTTT

v_gene: TRBV5-1
d_gene: TRBD1
j_gene: TRBJ2-7
abundance: .
CDR3aa: CASSLGWGQGDEQYF
CDR3nt: TGCGCCAGCAGCTTGGGTTGGGGACAGGGGGACGAGCAGTACTTC

v_gene: TRBV27
d_gene: TRBD2
j_gene: TRBJ2-1
abundance: .
CDR3aa: CASRLAGGGYNEQFF
CDR3nt: TGTGCCAGCAGACTAGCGGGAGGGGGTTACAATGAGCAGTTCTTC

v_gene: TRBV6-1
d_gene: .
j_gene: TRBJ2-7
abundance: .
CDR3aa: CASIRVYEQYF
CDR3nt: TGTGCCAGCATTCGAGTCTACGAGCAGTACTTC

v_gene: TRBV25-1
d_gene: .
j_gene: TRBJ1-4
abundance: .
CDR3aa: CASTPPGGGELFF
CDR3nt: TGTGCCAGCACCCCGCCGGGTGGGGGGGAACTGTTTTTT

v_gene: TRBV7-8
d_gene: TRBD2
j_gene: TRBJ2-1
abundance: .
CDR3aa: CASSLPAGGLRNEQFF
CDR3nt: TGTGCCAGCAGCTTACCAGCGGGAGGGCTGCGGAATGAGCAGTTCTTC

v_gene: TRBV29-1
d_gene: .
j_gene: TRBJ1-1
abundance: .
CDR3aa: CSTGGNTEAFF
CDR3nt: TGCAGTACGGGGGGCAACACTGAAGCTTTCTTT

v_gene: TRBV2
d_gene: TRBD2
j_gene: TRBJ2-7
abundance: .
CDR3aa: CASSVTSGRYEQYF
CDR3nt: TGTGCCAGCAGTGTAACTAGCGGGAGATACGAGCAGTACTTC

v_gene: TRBV19
d_gene: TRBD2
j_gene: TRBJ2-5
abundance: .
CDR3aa: CASGLAGGRIQETQYF
CDR3nt: TGTGCCAGTGGACTAGCGGGGGGGCGAATCCAAGAGACCCAGTACTTC

v_gene: TRBV18
d_gene: TRBD1
j_gene: TRBJ2-3
abundance: .
CDR3aa: CASSTNRGPSTDTQYF
CDR3nt: TGTGCCAGCTCAACAAACAGGGGGCCGAGCACAGATACGCAGTATTTT

v_gene: TRBV7-2
d_gene: TRBD2
j_gene: TRBJ2-7
abundance: once
CDR3aa: CASSFGLDEYF
CDR3nt: TGTGCCAGCAGCTTTGGACTAGATGAGTACTTC

v_gene: TRBV19
d_gene: .
j_gene: TRBJ2-7
abundance: .
CDR3aa: CASSIGDSYEQYF
CDR3nt: TGTGCCAGTAGTATAGGTGACAGCTACGAGCAGTACTTC

v_gene: TRBV13
d_gene: TRBD2
j_gene: TRBJ2-1
abundance: .
CDR3aa: CASNRGTSGYNEQFF
CDR3nt: TGTGCCAGCAATCGGGGGACTAGCGGCTACAATGAGCAGTTCTTC

v_gene: TRBV18
d_gene: TRBD1
j_gene: TRBJ2-5
abundance: .
CDR3aa: CASSPTMGQTYELKETQYF
CDR3nt: TGTGCCAGCTCACCGACGATGGGACAGACCTACGAGCTTAAAGAGACCCAGTACTTC

v_gene: TRBV7-3
d_gene: TRBD1
j_gene: TRBJ1-1
abundance: .
CDR3aa: CASSQQGDTEAFF
CDR3nt: TGTGCCAGCAGCCAACAGGGGGACACTGAAGCTTTCTTT

v_gene: TRBV7-3
d_gene: TRBD1
j_gene: TRBJ2-5
abundance: .
CDR3aa: CASSLMGTEQETQYF
CDR3nt: TGTGCCAGCAGCTTAATGGGGACAGAGCAAGAGACCCAGTACTTC

v_gene: TRBV14
d_gene: .
j_gene: TRBJ2-1
abundance: .
CDR3aa: CASGGAGTYNEQFF
CDR3nt: TGTGCCAGCGGGGGGGCGGGAACCTACAATGAGCAGTTCTTC

v_gene: TRBV5-1
d_gene: TRBD2
j_gene: TRBJ2-1
abundance: few
CDR3aa: CASSLALVGAGGNEQFF
CDR3nt: TGCGCCAGCAGCTTGGCCTTGGTAGGCGCGGGAGGCAATGAGCAGTTCTTC

v_gene: TRBV18
d_gene: .
j_gene: TRBJ1-5
abundance: .
CDR3aa: CASSPTGNQPQHF
CDR3nt: TGTGCCAGCTCACCAACGGGGAATCAGCCCCAGCATTTT

v_gene: TRBV4-3
d_gene: .
j_gene: TRBJ2-7
abundance: .
CDR3aa: CASSQRGGTVLYEQYF
CDR3nt: TGCGCCAGCAGCCAACGCGGAGGGACAGTTCTCTACGAGCAGTACTTC

v_gene: TRBV5-1
d_gene: TRBD1
j_gene: TRBJ1-4
abundance: once
CDR3aa: CASSLSGTGDEKLFF
CDR3nt: TGCGCCAGCAGCTTGTCCGGGACAGGGGATGAAAAACTGTTTTTT

v_gene: TRBV5-6
d_gene: TRBD2
j_gene: TRBJ2-7
abundance: .
CDR3aa: CASSSPSGITYEQYF
CDR3nt: TGTGCCAGCAGCTCTCCTAGCGGGATTACCTACGAGCAGTACTTC

v_gene: TRBV7-2
d_gene: .
j_gene: TRBJ2-5
abundance: .
CDR3aa: CASSPYNQETQYF
CDR3nt: TGTGCCAGCAGCCCGTACAATCAAGAGACCCAGTACTTC

v_gene: TRBV6-5
d_gene: .
j_gene: TRBJ2-3
abundance: .
CDR3aa: CASSYSKRSTDTQYF
CDR3nt: TGTGCCAGCAGTTACTCGAAGCGTAGCACAGATACGCAGTATTTT

v_gene: TRBV27
d_gene: .
j_gene: TRBJ2-2
abundance: once
CDR3aa: CASSFHRNTGELFF
CDR3nt: TGTGCCAGCAGTTTCCACAGGAACACCGGGGAGCTGTTTTTT

v_gene: TRBV5-6
d_gene: TRBD1
j_gene: TRBJ1-5
abundance: .
CDR3aa: CASSSQTGLHQPQHF
CDR3nt: TGTGCCAGCAGCTCACAGACAGGGTTGCATCAGCCCCAGCATTTT

v_gene: TRBV19
d_gene: TRBD2
j_gene: TRBJ2-4
abundance: .
CDR3aa: CASSISSGGAGQNIQYF
CDR3nt: TGTGCCAGTAGTATATCGAGCGGGGGGGCTGGCCAAAACATTCAGTACTTC

v_gene: TRBV13
d_gene: .
j_gene: TRBJ2-1
abundance: .
CDR3aa: CASSFAVNEQFF
CDR3nt: TGTGCCAGCAGCTTTGCGGTGAATGAGCAGTTCTTC

v_gene: TRBV6-1
d_gene: .
j_gene: TRBJ1-6
abundance: .
CDR3aa: CASSVQVRRGSPLHF
CDR3nt: TGTGCCAGCAGTGTCCAAGTTCGCAGGGGTTCACCCCTCCACTTT

v_gene: TRBV6-5
d_gene: .
j_gene: TRBJ1-4
abundance: few
CDR3aa: CASSIAIHNEKLFF
CDR3nt: TGTGCCAGCAGTATAGCGATTCACAATGAAAAACTGTTTTTT

v_gene: TRBV27
d_gene: TRBD2
j_gene: TRBJ2-3
abundance: once
CDR3aa: CASRSGGGLTDTQYF
CDR3nt: TGTGCCAGCCGGTCGGGCGGGGGGCTCACAGATACGCAGTATTTT

v_gene: TRBV11-1
d_gene: .
j_gene: TRBJ2-2
abundance: .
CDR3aa: CASSLEVGSWELFF
CDR3nt: TGTGCCAGCAGCTTAGAGGTGGGGAGCTGGGAGCTGTTTTTT

v_gene: TRBV7-3
d_gene: .
j_gene: TRBJ2-3
abundance: .
CDR3aa: CASSSGGDSTDTQYF
CDR3nt: TGTGCCAGCAGCTCCGGGGGTGATTCCACAGATACGCAGTATTTT

v_gene: TRBV10-3
d_gene: TRBD1
j_gene: TRBJ1-1
abundance: .
CDR3aa: CAISESPGQGASATEAFF
CDR3nt: TGTGCCATCAGTGAGTCTCCGGGACAGGGGGCCTCCGCCACTGAAGCTTTCTTT

v_gene: TRBV27
d_gene: TRBD2
j_gene: TRBJ2-7
abundance: .
CDR3aa: CASSSRYSGGSYEQYF
CDR3nt: TGTGCCAGCAGTTCGCGGTATAGCGGGGGGAGCTACGAGCAGTACTTC

v_gene: TRBV27
d_gene: TRBD2
j_gene: TRBJ2-7
abundance: .
CDR3aa: CASRILAGGTYEQYF
CDR3nt: TGTGCCAGCAGGATACTAGCGGGGGGGACCTACGAGCAGTACTTC

v_gene: TRBV10-3
d_gene: TRBD1
j_gene: TRBJ1-6
abundance: .
CDR3aa: CATSTGESGSPLHF
CDR3nt: TGTGCCACCTCTACAGGGGAGAGCGGCTCACCCCTCCACTTT

v_gene: TRBV7-3
d_gene: .
j_gene: TRBJ2-1
abundance: .
CDR3aa: CASSLDGNDEQFF
CDR3nt: TGTGCCAGCAGCTTAGACGGGAACGATGAGCAGTTCTTC

v_gene: TRBV21-1
d_gene: .
j_gene: TRBJ2-5
abundance: .
CDR3aa: CASSSCPGLAGEETQYF
CDR3nt: TGTGCCAGCAGCAGCTGTCCGGGACTAGCGGGAGAGGAGACCCAGTACTTC

v_gene: TRBV10-3
d_gene: .
j_gene: TRBJ2-7
abundance: few
CDR3aa: CAISESVQGYEQYF
CDR3nt: TGTGCCATCAGTGAGTCAGTGCAGGGTTACGAGCAGTACTTC

v_gene: TRBV18
d_gene: TRBD1
j_gene: TRBJ1-1
abundance: .
CDR3aa: CASSLTGTGAEAFF
CDR3nt: TGTGCCAGCTCACTTACCGGGACAGGAGCTGAAGCTTTCTTT